The rows below give T cell receptor beta chains drawn from one sample of a study of blood T cell repertoires in COVID-19. Repertoires were generated with immunoSEQ multiplex PCR, while TCRdb's copy carries only in-frame clones and drops some. The table includes more than 200,000 clones, roughly 84% detected once. The material sequenced was peripheral blood. These receptors were collected from a woman between 35 and 50 years old with active or convalescent COVID-19. Each CDR3 is given with its conserved first and last residue. D genes are given only for firm matches. A row's size may be missing; if present it is once, few, many or a size class.

size	J	V	D	DNA	CDR3
-	TRBJ1-5	TRBV6-5	TRBD1	TGTGCCACCTCCCCACAGGGGCTTCAGCCCCAGCATTTT	CATSPQGLQPQHF
-	TRBJ2-3	TRBV24-1	TRBD2	TGTGCCACCAGTGATTTAACTAGCGGGGGCCCTAGCACAGATACGCAGTATTTT	CATSDLTSGGPSTDTQYF
-	TRBJ1-6	TRBV6-1	-	TGTGCCAGCAGTGAGCGGCTGAATTCACCCCTCCACTTT	CASSERLNSPLHF
-	TRBJ1-4	TRBV6-5	-	TGTGCCAGCAGTTACTCGGGCAGTGCTAATGAAAAACTGTTTTTT	CASSYSGSANEKLFF
-	TRBJ1-6	TRBV3-1/TRBV3-2	TRBD1	TGTGCCAGCAGCCGGGACGGACAGGGAGATTCACCCCTCCACTTT	CASSRDGQGDSPLHF
few	TRBJ1-1	TRBV6-1	-	TGTGCCAGCAGTGAGGTTAGGGGCACTGAAGCTTTCTTT	CASSEVRGTEAFF
-	TRBJ1-3	TRBV7-9	-	TGTGCCAGCAGCTACGAGGGCAGCTCTGGAAACACCATATATTTT	CASSYEGSSGNTIYF
-	TRBJ2-3	TRBV5-1	-	TGCGCCAGCAGCTTGGGCGGGGGCAGCACAGATACGCAGTATTTT	CASSLGGGSTDTQYF
-	TRBJ1-1	TRBV28	-	TGTGCCACCTCAAGGAGCCTGAACACTGAAGCTTTCTTT	CATSRSLNTEAFF
once	TRBJ1-4	TRBV19	TRBD1	TGTGCCAGTACCCAGGGGGCTGCCAATGAAAAACTGTTTTTT	CASTQGAANEKLFF
-	TRBJ1-1	TRBV18	-	TGTGCCAGCTCACCGGGCCAGGGGAACACTGAAGCTTTCTTT	CASSPGQGNTEAFF
-	TRBJ2-1	TRBV7-2	TRBD2	TGTGCCAGCAGCCCCCGGACTAGCGGGGGGGGAGTTGTGCAGTTCTTC	CASSPRTSGGGVVQFF
-	TRBJ2-7	TRBV7-2	TRBD2	TGTGCCAGCAGCTTAACTAGCGGGCCCTCCTACGAGCAGTACTTC	CASSLTSGPSYEQYF
-	TRBJ2-5	TRBV7-2	-	TGTGCCAGCAGCTTAGGTCGTCTGCCCGGGGAGACCCAGTACTTC	CASSLGRLPGETQYF
-	TRBJ1-1	TRBV27	TRBD1	TGTGCCAGCAGTCGCGGACAGGCCAACACTGAAGCTTTCTTT	CASSRGQANTEAFF
-	TRBJ1-1	TRBV5-1	-	TGCGCCAGCAGCTTGGGGGGCAGCAGAAACACTGAAGCTTTCTTT	CASSLGGSRNTEAFF
-	TRBJ1-1	TRBV14	-	TGTGCCAGCAGCCAAGTTTCCGTATACACTGAAGCTTTCTTT	CASSQVSVYTEAFF
-	TRBJ1-4	TRBV5-1	-	TGCGCCAGCACCTTAAGGGGGGGCTCTAATGAAAAACTGTTTTTT	CASTLRGGSNEKLFF